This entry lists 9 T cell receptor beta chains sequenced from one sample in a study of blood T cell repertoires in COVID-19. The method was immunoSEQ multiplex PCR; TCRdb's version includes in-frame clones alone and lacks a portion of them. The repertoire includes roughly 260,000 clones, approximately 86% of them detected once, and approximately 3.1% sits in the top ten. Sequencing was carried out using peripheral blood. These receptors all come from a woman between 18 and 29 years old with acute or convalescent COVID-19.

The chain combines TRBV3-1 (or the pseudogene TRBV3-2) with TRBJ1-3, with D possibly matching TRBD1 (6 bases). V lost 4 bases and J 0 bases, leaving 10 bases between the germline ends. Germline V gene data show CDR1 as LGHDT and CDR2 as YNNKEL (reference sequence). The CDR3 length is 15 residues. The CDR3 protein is CASSPPDSSGNTIYF. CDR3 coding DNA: TGTGCCAGCAGCCCCCCGGACAGCTCTGGAAACACCATATATTTT.

This CDR3 reads CASSSPGLTNYEQYF. CDR3 in DNA: TGTGCCAGCAGTTCTCCGGGACTAACGAATTACGAGCAGTACTTC. The V and J genes are TRBV27 and TRBJ2-7; TRBD2 matches at 7 bases. Germline V gene lookup returns CDR1 MNHEY and CDR2 SMNVEV (reference sequence). Trimming took 4 bases from V and 4 from J; bases not matched to a gene: 10. The CDR3 is 15 amino acids.

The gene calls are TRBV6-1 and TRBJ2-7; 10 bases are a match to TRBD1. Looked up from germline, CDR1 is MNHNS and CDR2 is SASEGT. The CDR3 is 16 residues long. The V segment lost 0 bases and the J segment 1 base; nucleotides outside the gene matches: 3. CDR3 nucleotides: TGTGCCAGCAGTGAAGCAGACAGGGGGCTTTCCTACGAGCAGTACTTC. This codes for CASSEADRGLSYEQYF.

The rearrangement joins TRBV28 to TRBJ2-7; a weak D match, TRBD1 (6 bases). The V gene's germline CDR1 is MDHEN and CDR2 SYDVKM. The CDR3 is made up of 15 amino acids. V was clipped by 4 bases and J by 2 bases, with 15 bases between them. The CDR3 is CASSSETGIAYEQYF. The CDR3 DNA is TGTGCCAGCAGTTCCGAAACAGGGATAGCCTACGAGCAGTACTTC.

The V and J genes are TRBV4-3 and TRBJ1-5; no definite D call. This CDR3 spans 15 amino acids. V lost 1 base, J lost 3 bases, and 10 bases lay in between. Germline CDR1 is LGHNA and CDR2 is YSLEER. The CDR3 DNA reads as TGCGCCAGCAGCCAAGGCAGGCTACCCAATCAGCCCCAGCATTTT. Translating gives CASSQGRLPNQPQHF.

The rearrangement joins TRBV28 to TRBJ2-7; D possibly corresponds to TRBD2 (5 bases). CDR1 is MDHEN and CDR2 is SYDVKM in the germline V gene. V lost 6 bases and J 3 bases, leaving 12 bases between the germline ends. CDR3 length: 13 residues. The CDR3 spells CASSRTRNYEQYF. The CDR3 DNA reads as TGTGCCAGCAGCCGAACTAGGAACTACGAGCAGTACTTC. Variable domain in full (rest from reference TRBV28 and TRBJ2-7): DVKVTQSSRYLVKRTGEKVFLECVQDMDHENMFWYRQDPGLGLRLIYFSYDVKMKEKGDIPEGYSVSREKKERFSLILESASTNQTSMYLCASSRTRNYEQYFGPGTRLTVT.

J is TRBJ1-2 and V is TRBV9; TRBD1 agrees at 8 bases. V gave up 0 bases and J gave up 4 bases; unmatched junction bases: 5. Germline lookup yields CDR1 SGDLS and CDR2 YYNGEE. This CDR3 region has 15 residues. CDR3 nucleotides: TGTGCCAGCAGCGTAGAGGGACAGGCGATCTATGGCTACACCTTC. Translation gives CASSVEGQAIYGYTF.

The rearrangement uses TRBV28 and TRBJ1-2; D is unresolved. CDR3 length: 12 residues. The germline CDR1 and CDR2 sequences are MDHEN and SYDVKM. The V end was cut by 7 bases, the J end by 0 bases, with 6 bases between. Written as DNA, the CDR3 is TGTGCCAGCACCGGAGCTAACTATGGCTACACCTTC. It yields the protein CASTGANYGYTF.

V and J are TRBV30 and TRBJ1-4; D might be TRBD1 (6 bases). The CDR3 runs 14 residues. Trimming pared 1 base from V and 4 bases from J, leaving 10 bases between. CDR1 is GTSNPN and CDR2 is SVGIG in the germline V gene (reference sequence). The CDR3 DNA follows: TGTGCCTGGAGTGGGGGACACGGTAATGAAAAACTGTTTTTT. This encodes CAWSGGHGNEKLFF.